This is a list of T cell receptor beta chains from one sample in a study of coeliac disease. Using immunoSEQ multiplex PCR, the repertoire was profiled, and TCRdb retains in-frame clones only, with some absent. The table has over a thousand clones, roughly 87% seen once. The sequenced sample consisted of lymphocytes from the gut lamina propria. Source of these receptors: a woman aged 18-29 years with active celiac disease. Each CDR3 is given with its conserved first and last residue. The D gene is left open where the match is weak. A row's size may be missing; if present it is once, few, many or a size class.

size	V	J	D	DNA	CDR3
-	TRBV4-1	TRBJ1-1	-	TGCGCCAGCAGCCGGGGGGTCGGGAATACTGAAGCTTTCTTT	CASSRGVGNTEAFF
-	TRBV7-2	TRBJ2-3	TRBD1	TGTGCCAGCAGCTTAGTCGGGACAGGGCCAGATACGCAGTATTTT	CASSLVGTGPDTQYF
-	TRBV7-8	TRBJ2-2	-	TGTGCCAGCAGCTTCTACCTTAACACCGGGGAGCTGTTTTTT	CASSFYLNTGELFF
-	TRBV5-1	TRBJ2-3	-	TGCGCCAGCAGTCGAGGGCAGATGGATACGCAGTATTTT	CASSRGQMDTQYF
once	TRBV11-3	TRBJ2-1	TRBD2	TGTGCCAGCAGCCCGGGGGGGCCTTACAATGAGCAGTTCTTC	CASSPGGPYNEQFF
-	TRBV4-2	TRBJ2-2	TRBD1	TGTGCCAGCAGCCAAGAGGGGACAGGAGCTAACACCGGGGAGCTGTTTTTT	CASSQEGTGANTGELFF
once	TRBV5-8	TRBJ1-1	-	TGTGCCAGCAGCTTGAGCGGCAGAGCTATGAACACTGAAGCTTTCTTT	CASSLSGRAMNTEAFF
-	TRBV29-1	TRBJ1-5	TRBD1	TGCAGCGTTGCAGGGGACACAGGGGGCAATCAGCCCCAGCATTTT	CSVAGDTGGNQPQHF
-	TRBV5-5	TRBJ1-1	-	TGTGCCAGCACCCTTCGGAGGGCCACTGAAGCTTTCTTT	CASTLRRATEAFF
-	TRBV4-1	TRBJ1-2	-	TGCGCCAGCAGCCGGTTGACTGGGGGGACTAACTATGGCTACACCTTC	CASSRLTGGTNYGYTF
few	TRBV15	TRBJ2-1	TRBD1	TGTGCCACCAGCTCTCCCAACAGGGGAAAGGATGAGCAGTTCTTC	CATSSPNRGKDEQFF
few	TRBV5-4	TRBJ2-7	-	TGTGCCAGCAGAGGGGGGGCTTTGGGTGAGCAGTACTTC	CASRGGALGEQYF
-	TRBV9	TRBJ2-7	-	TGTGCCAGCAGCGTAGCCGGGACTTCACTATTCTACGAGCAGTACTTC	CASSVAGTSLFYEQYF
-	TRBV19	TRBJ1-6	TRBD1	TGTGCCAGAGGGTTTGGTCGACAGGGGAAGAATTCACCCCTCCACTTT	CARGFGRQGKNSPLHF
-	TRBV6-5	TRBJ1-2	TRBD1	TGTGCCAGCAGTGTTACCGGGACAGGGGGCGGCTACACCTTC	CASSVTGTGGGYTF
-	TRBV11-2	TRBJ1-2	-	TGTGCCAGCAGTTCTGCCCGGGGGAACTATGGCTACACCTTC	CASSSARGNYGYTF
-	TRBV7-9	TRBJ2-5	TRBD2	TGTGCCAGCACTGGCGGGAGGTGGGCGGAGACCCAGTACTTC	CASTGGRWAETQYF
-	TRBV19	TRBJ2-6	TRBD2	TGTGCCAGTAGTGTGGGACTAGCGGCTGGGGCCAACGTCCTGACTTTC	CASSVGLAAGANVLTF
-	TRBV7-9	TRBJ1-2	-	TGTGCCAGCAGCTTTTGGACAGTCTATGGCTACACCTTC	CASSFWTVYGYTF
-	TRBV19	TRBJ2-6	-	TGTGCCAGTAGTACCCTCCCAGGGACTTACGGGGCCAACGTCCTGACTTTC	CASSTLPGTYGANVLTF
-	TRBV4-2	TRBJ2-3	TRBD2	TGTGCCAGCAGCCAACTAGCGGGGGATACGCAGTATTTT	CASSQLAGDTQYF
-	TRBV27	TRBJ2-1	TRBD1	TGTGCCAGCAGTTTCCGGGACAGGGTTATACTCGGGGGGAATGAGCAGTTCTTC	CASSFRDRVILGGNEQFF
-	TRBV7-2	TRBJ2-7	-	TGTGCCAGCAGCTTAGCGGCTAGATACGAGCAGTACTTC	CASSLAARYEQYF
-	TRBV5-8	TRBJ2-3	TRBD1	TGTGCCAGCAGCTTCCCTAGACAGGGGGATACGCAGTATTTT	CASSFPRQGDTQYF
-	TRBV5-6	TRBJ2-7	-	TGTGCCAGCAGCCAAGGGGGTTATTGGCCCTACGAGCAGTACTTC	CASSQGGYWPYEQYF
-	TRBV9	TRBJ1-3	TRBD1	TGTGCCAGCAGTGTCAACAGGGGGGAAGGAAACACCATATATTTT	CASSVNRGEGNTIYF
-	TRBV29-1	TRBJ1-2	TRBD1	TGCAGCGTTGACGGACAGGGATCCTATGGCTACACCTTC	CSVDGQGSYGYTF
-	TRBV4-2	TRBJ2-7	-	TGTGCCAGCAGCCAAGTAGGAGGGTCCGGCTACGAGCAGTACTTC	CASSQVGGSGYEQYF
-	TRBV28	TRBJ1-2	TRBD1	TGTGCCAGCAGTTTATGGGGACAGGGCAACAACTATGGCTACACCTTC	CASSLWGQGNNYGYTF
-	TRBV6-1	TRBJ1-4	TRBD1	TGTGCCAGCAGTGAAGGACAGGGGTTAGGAGAAAAACTGTTTTTT	CASSEGQGLGEKLFF
few	TRBV5-1	TRBJ2-2	-	TGCGCCAGCAGCTTGCAGGGACATTCCACCGGGGAGCTGTTTTTT	CASSLQGHSTGELFF
-	TRBV27	TRBJ1-5	-	TGTGCCAGCAGCCCTGACAGCCACCCCAATCAGCCCCAGCATTTT	CASSPDSHPNQPQHF
-	TRBV18	TRBJ2-5	-	TGTGCCAGCTCCCCCCTAGGAGGGGAAGGAGAGACCCAGTACTTC	CASSPLGGEGETQYF
-	TRBV27	TRBJ2-1	TRBD1	TGTGCCAGCAGTTTATCGGTTTGGGACAGGGGGGGGAATGAGCAGTTCTTC	CASSLSVWDRGGNEQFF
-	TRBV7-2	TRBJ1-1	-	TGTGCCAGCAGCTCACAGAGTACGGTGGACACTGAAGCTTTCTTT	CASSSQSTVDTEAFF
-	TRBV19	TRBJ1-1	TRBD1	TGTGCCAGTAGCGAATACAGGGGGCTGGACACTGAAGCTTTCTTT	CASSEYRGLDTEAFF
-	TRBV2	TRBJ2-2	-	TGTGCCAGCAAACAGGACACCGGGGAGCTGTTTTTT	CASKQDTGELFF
once	TRBV6-1	TRBJ1-4	TRBD1	TGTGCCAGCAGGGGACAGGGGCAAGAAAAACTGTTTTTT	CASRGQGQEKLFF
-	TRBV7-6	TRBJ2-2	-	TGTGCCAGCCGCCGGGATACCGGGGAGCTGTTTTTT	CASRRDTGELFF
-	TRBV7-9	TRBJ1-2	-	TGTGCCAGCAGCTTTGGTTTCTGGCTCTATGGCTACACCTTC	CASSFGFWLYGYTF
-	TRBV5-1	TRBJ1-6	-	TGCGCCAGCACAAAGGACAGCACTAATTCACCCCTCCACTTT	CASTKDSTNSPLHF
-	TRBV5-4	TRBJ1-1	-	TGTGCCAGCAGCCCAGGGTTCACTGAAGCTTTCTTT	CASSPGFTEAFF
-	TRBV5-8	TRBJ2-3	TRBD2	TGTGCCAGCAGCCCTGGGACTAGCGGGTTCACAGATACGCAGTATTTT	CASSPGTSGFTDTQYF
few	TRBV7-2	TRBJ2-6	TRBD1	TGTGCCAGCAGCAACAGGGGCTCTGGGGCCAACGTCCTGACTTTC	CASSNRGSGANVLTF
-	TRBV6-1	TRBJ1-5	-	TGTGCCAGCAGTGTTCAGGGAAATCAGCCCCAGCATTTT	CASSVQGNQPQHF
-	TRBV7-9	TRBJ1-4	TRBD1	TGTGCCAGCAGCCGGGACAGACCTAATGAAAAACTGTTTTTT	CASSRDRPNEKLFF
-	TRBV14	TRBJ2-6	-	TGTGCCAGCAGCCCCCTAAGCGGCGGGGGGGCCAACGTCCTGACTTTC	CASSPLSGGGANVLTF
-	TRBV29-1	TRBJ1-2	TRBD1	TGCAGCGTGGGACAGGGGGGTGGCTATGGCTACACCTTC	CSVGQGGGYGYTF